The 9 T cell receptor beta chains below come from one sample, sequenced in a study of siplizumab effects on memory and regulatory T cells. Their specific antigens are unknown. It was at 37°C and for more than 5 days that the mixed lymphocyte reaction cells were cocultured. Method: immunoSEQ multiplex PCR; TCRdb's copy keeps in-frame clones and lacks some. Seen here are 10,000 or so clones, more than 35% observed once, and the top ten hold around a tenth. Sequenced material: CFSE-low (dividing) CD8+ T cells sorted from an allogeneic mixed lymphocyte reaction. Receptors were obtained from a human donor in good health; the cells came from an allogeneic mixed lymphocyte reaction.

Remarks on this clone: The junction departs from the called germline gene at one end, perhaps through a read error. CDR3 amino acids: CASSYYSEAFF. CDR3 sequence (DNA): TGTGCCAGCAGCTACTACTCCGAAGCTTTCTTT. The chain has TRBV6-5 and TRBJ1-1; the D is unclear. Germline CDR1 reads MNHEY; CDR2 reads SVGAGI. This CDR3 has 11 amino acids.

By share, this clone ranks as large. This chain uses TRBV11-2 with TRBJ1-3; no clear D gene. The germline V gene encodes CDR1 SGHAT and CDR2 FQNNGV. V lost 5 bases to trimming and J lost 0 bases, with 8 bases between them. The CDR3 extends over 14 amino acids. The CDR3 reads CASSTFTSGNTIYF. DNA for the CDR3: TGTGCCAGCAGCACCTTTACCTCTGGAAACACCATATATTTT.

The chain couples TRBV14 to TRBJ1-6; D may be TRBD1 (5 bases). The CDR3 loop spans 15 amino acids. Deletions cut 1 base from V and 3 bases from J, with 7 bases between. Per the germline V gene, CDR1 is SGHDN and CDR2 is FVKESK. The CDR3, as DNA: TGTGCCAGCAGCCAAGTCGGGGGCTATAATTCACCCCTCCACTTT. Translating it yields CASSQVGGYNSPLHF.

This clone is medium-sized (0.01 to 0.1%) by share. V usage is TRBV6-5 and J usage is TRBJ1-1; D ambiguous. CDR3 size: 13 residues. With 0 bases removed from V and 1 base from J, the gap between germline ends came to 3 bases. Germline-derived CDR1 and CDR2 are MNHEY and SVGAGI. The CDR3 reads CASSYSWNTEAFF. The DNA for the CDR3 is TGTGCCAGCAGTTACTCCTGGAACACTGAAGCTTTCTTT.

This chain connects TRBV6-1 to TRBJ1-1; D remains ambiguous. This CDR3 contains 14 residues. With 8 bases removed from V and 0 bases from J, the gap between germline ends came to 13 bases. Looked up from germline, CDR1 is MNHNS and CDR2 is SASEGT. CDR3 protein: CASLLGLMNTEAFF. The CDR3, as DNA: TGTGCCAGCCTTCTTGGCCTCATGAACACTGAAGCTTTCTTT.

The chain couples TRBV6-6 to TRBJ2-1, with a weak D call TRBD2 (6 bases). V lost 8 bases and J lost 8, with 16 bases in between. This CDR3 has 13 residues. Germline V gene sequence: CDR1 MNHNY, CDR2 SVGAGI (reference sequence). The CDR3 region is CASAAGGGDEQFF. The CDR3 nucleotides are TGTGCCAGCGCCGCCGGGGGAGGCGATGAGCAGTTCTTC.

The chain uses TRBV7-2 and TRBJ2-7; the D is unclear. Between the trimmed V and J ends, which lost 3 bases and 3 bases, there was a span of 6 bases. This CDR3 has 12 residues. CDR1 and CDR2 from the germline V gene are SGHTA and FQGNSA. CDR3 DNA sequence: TGTGCCAGCAGCTTCTCAGGCTACGAGCAGTACTTC. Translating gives CASSFSGYEQYF.

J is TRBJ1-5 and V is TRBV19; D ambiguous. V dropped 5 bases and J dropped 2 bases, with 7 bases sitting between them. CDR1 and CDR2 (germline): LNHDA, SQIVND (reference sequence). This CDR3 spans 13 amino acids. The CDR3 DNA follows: TGTGCCAGTAGTTTCGGGGGCAATCAGCCCCAGCATTTT. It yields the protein CASSFGGNQPQHF.

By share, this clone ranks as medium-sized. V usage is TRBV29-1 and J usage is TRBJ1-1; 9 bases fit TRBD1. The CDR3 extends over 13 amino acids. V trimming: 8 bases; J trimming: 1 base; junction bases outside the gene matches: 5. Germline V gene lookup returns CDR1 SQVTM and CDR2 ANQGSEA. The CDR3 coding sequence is TGCAGCTTTCGGACAGGGGAGAACACTGAAGCTTTCTTT. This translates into CSFRTGENTEAFF.